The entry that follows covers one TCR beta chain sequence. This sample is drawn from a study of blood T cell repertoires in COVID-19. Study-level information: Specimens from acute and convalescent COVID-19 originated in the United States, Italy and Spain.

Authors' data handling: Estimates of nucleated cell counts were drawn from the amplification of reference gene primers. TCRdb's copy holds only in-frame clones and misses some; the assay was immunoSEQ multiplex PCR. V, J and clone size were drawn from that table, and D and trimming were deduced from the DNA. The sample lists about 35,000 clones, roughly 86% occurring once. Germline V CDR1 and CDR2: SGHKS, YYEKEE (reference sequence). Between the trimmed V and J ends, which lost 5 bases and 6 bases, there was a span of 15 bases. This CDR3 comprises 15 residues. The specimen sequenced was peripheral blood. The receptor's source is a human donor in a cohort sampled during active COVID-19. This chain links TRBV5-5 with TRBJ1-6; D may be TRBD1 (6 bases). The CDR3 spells CASSLIQGSNSPLHF. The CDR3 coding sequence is TGTGCCAGCAGTTTGATACAGGGTTCTAATTCACCCCTCCACTTT.